What follows is one T cell receptor (beta chain) and its context. The target antigen is unknown. Germline CDR1 is SGHDT and CDR2 is YYEEEE. This CDR3 contains 14 residues. V lost 0 bases to trimming and J lost 6 bases, with 11 bases between them. Some clones are missing from TCRdb's copy, which holds only in-frame ones; the method was immunoSEQ multiplex PCR. The sample comprises 25,000 to 35,000 clones, 95% of which are singletons, and approximately 2.5% rests with the top ten. The entry originates in a study of T cells in tuberculosis. The overall study: In South Africa, adults with active tuberculosis were compared with IGRA-negative and latently infected IGRA-positive adolescents. General study points: Shorter CDR3-alpha in active tuberculosis partly drove smaller distances.

The chain recombines TRBV5-6 with TRBJ2-3, with a possible D match to TRBD2 (6 bases). The sequenced sample was PBMCs. The clonotype comes from a donor between 10 and 35 years old with latent tuberculosis or without tuberculosis infection. The CDR3 protein is CASSLGRGGDTQYF. Written as DNA, the CDR3 is TGTGCCAGCAGCTTGGGGCGGGGAGGCGATACGCAGTATTTT.